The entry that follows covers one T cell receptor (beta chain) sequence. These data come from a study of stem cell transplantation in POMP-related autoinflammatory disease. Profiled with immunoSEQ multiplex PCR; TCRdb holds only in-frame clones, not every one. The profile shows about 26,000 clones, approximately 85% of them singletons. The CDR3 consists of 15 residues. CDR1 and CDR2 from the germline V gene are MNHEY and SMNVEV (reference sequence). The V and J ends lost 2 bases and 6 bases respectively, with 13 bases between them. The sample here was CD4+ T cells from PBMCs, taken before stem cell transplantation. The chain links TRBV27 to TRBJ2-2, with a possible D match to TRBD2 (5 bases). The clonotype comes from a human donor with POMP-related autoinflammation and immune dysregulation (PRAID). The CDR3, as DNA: TGTGCCAGCAGTTTAGGGCGGACGGAGGCCGGGGAGCTGTTTTTT. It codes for CASSLGRTEAGELFF.